The T cell receptor (beta chain) under discussion was sequenced for a study of technical replicates of blood from a few donors. TCRdb's copy holds only in-frame clones and misses some; the assay was immunoSEQ multiplex PCR. Of about 73,000 clones detected, 90% to 95% appear once; the ten largest clones hold approximately 5%. With 3 bases clipped from V and 7 bases from J, the junction kept 5 bases outside the gene matches. The CDR3 contains 14 residues. Germline-derived CDR1 and CDR2 are SGHTA and FQGNSA. The chain recombines TRBV7-2 with TRBJ2-7, with 11 bases matching TRBD1. The TCR comes from a human donor in good health. Some clones in this sample may be carry-over from other donors' samples. The sample consisted of PBMCs. The CDR3 sequence is CASSLRTGGQEQYF. CDR3 DNA sequence: TGTGCCAGCAGCTTGCGGACAGGGGGCCAAGAGCAGTACTTC. The variable domain in full, completed from reference TRBV7-2 and TRBJ2-7, reads GAGVSQSPSNKVTEKGKDVELRCDPISGHTALYWYRQSLGQGLEFLIYFQGNSAPDKSGLPSDRFSAERTGGSVSTLTIQRTQQEDSAVYLCASSLRTGGQEQYFGPGTRLTVT.